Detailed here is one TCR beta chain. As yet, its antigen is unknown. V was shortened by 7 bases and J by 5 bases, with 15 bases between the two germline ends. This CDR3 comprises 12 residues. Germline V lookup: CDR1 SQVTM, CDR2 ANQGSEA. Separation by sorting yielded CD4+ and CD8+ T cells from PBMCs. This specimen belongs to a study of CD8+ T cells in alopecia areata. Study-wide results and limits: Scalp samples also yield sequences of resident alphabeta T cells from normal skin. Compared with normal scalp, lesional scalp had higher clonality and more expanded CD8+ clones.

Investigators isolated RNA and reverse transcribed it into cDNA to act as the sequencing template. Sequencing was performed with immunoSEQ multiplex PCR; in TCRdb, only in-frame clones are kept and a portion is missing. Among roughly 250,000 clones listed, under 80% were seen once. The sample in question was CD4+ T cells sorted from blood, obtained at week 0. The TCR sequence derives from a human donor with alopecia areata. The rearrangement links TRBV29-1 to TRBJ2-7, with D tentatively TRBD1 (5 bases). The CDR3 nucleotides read TGCAGCGCACTACTCAGGGCTAACGAGCAGTACTTC. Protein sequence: CSALLRANEQYF.